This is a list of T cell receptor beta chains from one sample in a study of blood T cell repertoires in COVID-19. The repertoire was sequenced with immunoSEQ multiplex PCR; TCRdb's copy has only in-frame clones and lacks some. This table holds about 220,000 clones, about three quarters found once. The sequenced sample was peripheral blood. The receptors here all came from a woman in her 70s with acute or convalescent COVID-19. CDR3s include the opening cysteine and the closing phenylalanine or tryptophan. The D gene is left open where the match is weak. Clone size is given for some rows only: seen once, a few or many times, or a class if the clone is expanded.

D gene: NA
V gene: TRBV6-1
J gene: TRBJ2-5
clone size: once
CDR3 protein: CASSEGGWKTQYF
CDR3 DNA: TGTGCCAGCAGTGAAGGAGGGTGGAAGACCCAGTACTTC

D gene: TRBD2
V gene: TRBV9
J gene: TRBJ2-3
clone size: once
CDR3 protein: CASSVVAGVLDTQYF
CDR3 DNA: TGTGCCAGCAGCGTAGTAGCGGGGGTCCTAGATACGCAGTATTTT

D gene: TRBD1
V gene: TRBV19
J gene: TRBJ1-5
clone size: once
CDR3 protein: CASSRMTGGSSSNQPQHF
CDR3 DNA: TGTGCCAGTAGTAGGATGACAGGGGGCTCTTCTAGCAATCAGCCCCAGCATTTT

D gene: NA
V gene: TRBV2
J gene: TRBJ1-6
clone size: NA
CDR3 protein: CASSHDRGMSNSPLHF
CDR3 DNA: TGTGCCAGCAGTCACGACCGCGGAATGAGTAATTCACCCCTCCACTTT

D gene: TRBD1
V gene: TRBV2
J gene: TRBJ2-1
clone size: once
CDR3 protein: CASSVDRPYNEQFF
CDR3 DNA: TGTGCCAGCAGTGTGGACAGGCCCTACAATGAGCAGTTCTTC

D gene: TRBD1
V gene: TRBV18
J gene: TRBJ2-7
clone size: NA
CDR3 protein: CASSPLGTVPYEQYF
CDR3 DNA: TGTGCCAGCTCACCACTGGGGACAGTTCCCTACGAGCAGTACTTC

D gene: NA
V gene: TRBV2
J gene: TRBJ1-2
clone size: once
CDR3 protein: CASSSWQAHYGYTF
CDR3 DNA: TGTGCCAGCAGCTCCTGGCAGGCCCACTATGGCTACACCTTC

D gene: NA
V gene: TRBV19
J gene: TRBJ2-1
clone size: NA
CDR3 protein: CASSIVLYNEQFF
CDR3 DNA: TGTGCCAGTAGTATAGTTCTCTACAATGAGCAGTTCTTC

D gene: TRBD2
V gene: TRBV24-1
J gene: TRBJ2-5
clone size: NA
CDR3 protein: CATSRPGGLQETQYF
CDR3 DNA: TGTGCCACCTCCCGCCCGGGGGGACTCCAAGAGACCCAGTACTTC

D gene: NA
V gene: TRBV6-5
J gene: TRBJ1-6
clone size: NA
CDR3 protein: CASRPTALVPLHF
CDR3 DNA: TGTGCCAGCAGGCCTACAGCTTTAGTTCCCCTCCACTTT

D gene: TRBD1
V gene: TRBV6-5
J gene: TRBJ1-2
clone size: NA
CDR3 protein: CASSRQGSDGYTF
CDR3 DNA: TGTGCCAGTTCTCGACAGGGCTCGGATGGCTACACCTTC

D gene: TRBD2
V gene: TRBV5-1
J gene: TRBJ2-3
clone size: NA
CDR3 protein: CASSSGGPDTQYF
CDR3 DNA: TGCGCCAGCAGCTCGGGGGGGCCAGATACGCAGTATTTT

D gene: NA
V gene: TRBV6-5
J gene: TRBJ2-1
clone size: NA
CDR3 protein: CASTHRGEGRREQFF
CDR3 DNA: TGTGCCAGCACCCACCGGGGAGAAGGCCGGAGGGAGCAGTTCTTC

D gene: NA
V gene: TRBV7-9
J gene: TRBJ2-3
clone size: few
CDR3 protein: CASSSRSGGRTDTQYF
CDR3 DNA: TGTGCCAGCAGTAGTAGATCTGGCGGGCGCACAGATACGCAGTATTTT

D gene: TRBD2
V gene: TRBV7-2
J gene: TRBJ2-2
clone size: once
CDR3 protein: CASSPTRTSGGADGELFF
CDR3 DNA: TGTGCCAGCAGCCCTACCCGGACTAGCGGGGGGGCCGACGGGGAGCTGTTTTTT

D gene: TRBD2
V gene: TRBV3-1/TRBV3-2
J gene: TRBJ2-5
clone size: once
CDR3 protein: CASSQEGTSGGAETQYF
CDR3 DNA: TGTGCCAGCAGCCAAGAGGGGACTAGCGGGGGGGCCGAGACCCAGTACTTC

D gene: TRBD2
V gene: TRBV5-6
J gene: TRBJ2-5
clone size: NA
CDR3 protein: CASSLVRGGGTQYF
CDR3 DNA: TGTGCCAGCAGCCTCGTGCGGGGGGGCGGGACCCAGTACTTC

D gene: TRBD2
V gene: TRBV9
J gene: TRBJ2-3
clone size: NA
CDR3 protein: CASSVQTSGGPIHTDTQYF
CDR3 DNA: TGTGCCAGCAGCGTCCAAACTAGCGGGGGGCCGATACACACAGATACGCAGTATTTT

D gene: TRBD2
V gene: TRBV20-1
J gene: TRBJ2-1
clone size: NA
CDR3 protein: CSASSESGASYEQFF
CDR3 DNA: TGCAGTGCTAGTTCCGAAAGCGGGGCGAGTTACGAGCAGTTCTTC

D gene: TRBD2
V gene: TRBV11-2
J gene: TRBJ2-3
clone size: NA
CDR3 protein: CASSLTSGGGGTQYF
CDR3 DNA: TGTGCCAGCAGCTTGACTAGCGGGGGGGGCGGGACGCAGTATTTT

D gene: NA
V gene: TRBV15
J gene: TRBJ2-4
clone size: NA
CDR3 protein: CATSRGVGATKNIQYF
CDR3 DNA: TGTGCCACCAGCAGAGGGGTGGGCGCGACCAAAAACATTCAGTACTTC

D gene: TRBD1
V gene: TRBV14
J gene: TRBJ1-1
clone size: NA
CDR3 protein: CASKTGGNTEAFF
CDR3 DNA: TGTGCCAGCAAGACAGGGGGTAACACTGAAGCTTTCTTT

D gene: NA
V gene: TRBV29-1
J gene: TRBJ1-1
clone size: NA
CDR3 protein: CSVSTGTLWGTEAFF
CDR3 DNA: TGCAGCGTTTCAACAGGAACCCTCTGGGGCACTGAAGCTTTCTTT

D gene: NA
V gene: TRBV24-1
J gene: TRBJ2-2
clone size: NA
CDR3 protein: CATSDFWGPDTGELFF
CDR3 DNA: TGTGCCACCAGTGATTTTTGGGGGCCCGACACCGGGGAGCTGTTTTTT

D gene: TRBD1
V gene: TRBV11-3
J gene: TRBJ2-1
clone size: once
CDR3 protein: CASSSDRGRPNEQFF
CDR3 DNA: TGTGCCAGCAGCTCGGACAGGGGGCGGCCAAATGAGCAGTTCTTC

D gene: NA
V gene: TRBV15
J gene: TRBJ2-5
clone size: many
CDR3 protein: CATSRVRQGWETQYF
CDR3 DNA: TGTGCCACCAGCAGAGTGCGGCAGGGCTGGGAGACCCAGTACTTC

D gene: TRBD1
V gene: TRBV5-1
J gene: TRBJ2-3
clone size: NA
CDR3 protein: CASSLGGQGTDTQYF
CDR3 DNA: TGCGCCAGCAGCTTAGGGGGACAGGGCACAGATACGCAGTATTTT

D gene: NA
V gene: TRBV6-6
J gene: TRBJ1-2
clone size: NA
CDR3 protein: CASSYPRPYGYTF
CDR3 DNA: TGTGCCAGCAGTTACCCCAGGCCGTATGGCTACACCTTC

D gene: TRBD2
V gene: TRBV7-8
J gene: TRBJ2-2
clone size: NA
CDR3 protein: CASSLVSSGGANTGELFF
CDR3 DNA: TGTGCCAGCAGCTTAGTTTCTAGCGGGGGGGCGAACACCGGGGAGCTGTTTTTT

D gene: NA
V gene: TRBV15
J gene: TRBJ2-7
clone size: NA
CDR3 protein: CATSRDPNGAEQYF
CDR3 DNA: TGTGCCACCAGCAGAGACCCTAATGGGGCCGAGCAGTACTTC

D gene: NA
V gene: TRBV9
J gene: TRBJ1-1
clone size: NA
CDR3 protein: CASSPSGNTEAFF
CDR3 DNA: TGTGCCAGCAGCCCCTCCGGGAACACTGAAGCTTTCTTT

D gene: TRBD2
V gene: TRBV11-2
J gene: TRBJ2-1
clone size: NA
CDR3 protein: CASSSGGSGAYNEQFF
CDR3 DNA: TGTGCCAGCAGCTCAGGAGGTAGCGGGGCCTACAATGAGCAGTTCTTC

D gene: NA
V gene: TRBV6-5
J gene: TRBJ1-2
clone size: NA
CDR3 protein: CASSFGDYGYTF
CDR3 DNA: TGTGCCAGCTCCTTCGGGGATTATGGCTACACCTTC

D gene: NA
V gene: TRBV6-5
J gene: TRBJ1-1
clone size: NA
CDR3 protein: CASSYIGGGEAFF
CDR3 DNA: TGTGCCAGCAGTTACATAGGGGGGGGTGAAGCTTTCTTT

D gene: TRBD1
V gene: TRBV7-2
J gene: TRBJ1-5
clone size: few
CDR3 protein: CASSFGQGNQPQHF
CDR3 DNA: TGTGCCAGCAGCTTTGGACAGGGAAATCAGCCCCAGCATTTT

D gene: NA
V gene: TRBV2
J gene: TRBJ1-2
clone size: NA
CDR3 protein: CASGRERNF
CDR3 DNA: TGTGCCAGTGGCAGGGAACGGAATTTC

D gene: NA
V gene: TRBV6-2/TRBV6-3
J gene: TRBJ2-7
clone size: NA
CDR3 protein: CASSYKGQGLYEQYF
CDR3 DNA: TGTGCCAGCAGTTACAAAGGGCAGGGCCTCTACGAGCAGTACTTC

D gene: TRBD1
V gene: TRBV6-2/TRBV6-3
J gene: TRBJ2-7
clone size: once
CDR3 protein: CASSYSIVRGGSNYEQYF
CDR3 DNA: TGTGCCAGCAGTTACTCGATTGTGAGAGGGGGCTCGAACTACGAGCAGTACTTC

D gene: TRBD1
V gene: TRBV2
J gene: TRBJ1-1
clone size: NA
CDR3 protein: CASRDRGLNTEAFF
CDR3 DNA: TGTGCCAGCAGGGACAGGGGGCTGAACACTGAAGCTTTCTTT

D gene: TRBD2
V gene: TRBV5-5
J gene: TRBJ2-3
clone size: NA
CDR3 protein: CASSPSGGGGATDTQYF
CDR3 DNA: TGTGCCAGCAGCCCCTCCGGGGGCGGGGGGGCCACAGATACGCAGTATTTT

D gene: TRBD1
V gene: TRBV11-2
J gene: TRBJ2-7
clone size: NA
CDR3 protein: CASSAGGTGPYEQYF
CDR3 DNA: TGTGCCAGCAGCGCGGGTGGGACAGGGCCCTACGAGCAGTACTTC

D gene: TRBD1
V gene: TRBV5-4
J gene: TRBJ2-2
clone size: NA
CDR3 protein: CASSSRGRNGELFF
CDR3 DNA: TGTGCCAGCAGCTCCAGGGGGCGGAACGGGGAGCTGTTTTTT

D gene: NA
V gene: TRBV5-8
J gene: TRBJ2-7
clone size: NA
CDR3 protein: CASSFGGLVYSEQYF
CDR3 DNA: TGTGCCAGCAGCTTTGGAGGCCTAGTATACAGCGAGCAGTACTTC

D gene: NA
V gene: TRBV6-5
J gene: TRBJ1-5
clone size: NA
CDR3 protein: CASSNPGNQPQHF
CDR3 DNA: TGTGCCAGCAGCAATCCGGGGAATCAGCCCCAGCATTTT

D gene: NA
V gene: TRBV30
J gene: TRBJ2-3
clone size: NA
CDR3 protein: CAWTLAGRQYF
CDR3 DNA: TGTGCCTGGACCCTGGCAGGAAGGCAGTATTTT

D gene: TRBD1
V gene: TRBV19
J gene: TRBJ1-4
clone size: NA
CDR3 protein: CASRQTGGTTNEKLFF
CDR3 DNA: TGTGCCAGTAGGCAAACAGGGGGCACGACTAATGAAAAACTGTTTTTT

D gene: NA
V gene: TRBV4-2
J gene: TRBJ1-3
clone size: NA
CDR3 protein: CASSQVTISGNTIYF
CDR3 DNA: TGTGCCAGCAGCCAAGTAACAATCTCTGGAAACACCATATATTTT

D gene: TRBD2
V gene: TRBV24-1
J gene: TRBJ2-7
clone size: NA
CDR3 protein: CATSGSTSGGDSPYEQYF
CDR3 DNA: TGTGCCACCAGTGGATCCACTAGCGGGGGGGATTCGCCCTACGAGCAGTACTTC

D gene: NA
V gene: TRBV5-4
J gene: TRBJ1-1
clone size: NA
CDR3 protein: CASSLLVEDEAFF
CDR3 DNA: TGTGCCAGCAGCTTACTGGTGGAGGATGAAGCTTTCTTT

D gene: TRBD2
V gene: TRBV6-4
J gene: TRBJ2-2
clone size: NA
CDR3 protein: CASSRTSENTGELFF
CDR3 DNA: TGTGCCAGCAGTCGGACTAGCGAGAACACCGGGGAGCTGTTTTTT

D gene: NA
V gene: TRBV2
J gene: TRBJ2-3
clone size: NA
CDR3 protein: CASRGGRTSDTQYF
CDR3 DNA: TGTGCCAGCAGGGGGGGACGTACTTCAGATACGCAGTATTTT

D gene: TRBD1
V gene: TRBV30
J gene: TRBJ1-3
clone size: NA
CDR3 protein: CAWSRTGAPGNTIYF
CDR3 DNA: TGTGCCTGGAGTAGGACAGGGGCGCCGGGAAACACCATATATTTT

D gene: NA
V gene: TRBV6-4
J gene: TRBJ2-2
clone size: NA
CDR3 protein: CASSPTGIYGGELFF
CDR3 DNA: TGTGCCAGCAGTCCTACAGGGATTTACGGCGGGGAGCTGTTTTTT

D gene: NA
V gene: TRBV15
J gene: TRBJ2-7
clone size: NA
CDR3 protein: CATSRDRRGSYEQYF
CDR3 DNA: TGTGCCACCAGCAGAGATAGGAGGGGTTCCTACGAGCAGTACTTC

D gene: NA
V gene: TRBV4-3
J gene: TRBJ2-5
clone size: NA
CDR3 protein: CASSQDHSQETQYF
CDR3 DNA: TGCGCCAGCAGCCAAGATCACAGCCAAGAGACCCAGTACTTC

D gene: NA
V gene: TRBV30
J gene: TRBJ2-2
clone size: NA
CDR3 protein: CAWSEGRGYTGELFF
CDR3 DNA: TGTGCCTGGAGTGAGGGCAGGGGATACACCGGGGAGCTGTTTTTT